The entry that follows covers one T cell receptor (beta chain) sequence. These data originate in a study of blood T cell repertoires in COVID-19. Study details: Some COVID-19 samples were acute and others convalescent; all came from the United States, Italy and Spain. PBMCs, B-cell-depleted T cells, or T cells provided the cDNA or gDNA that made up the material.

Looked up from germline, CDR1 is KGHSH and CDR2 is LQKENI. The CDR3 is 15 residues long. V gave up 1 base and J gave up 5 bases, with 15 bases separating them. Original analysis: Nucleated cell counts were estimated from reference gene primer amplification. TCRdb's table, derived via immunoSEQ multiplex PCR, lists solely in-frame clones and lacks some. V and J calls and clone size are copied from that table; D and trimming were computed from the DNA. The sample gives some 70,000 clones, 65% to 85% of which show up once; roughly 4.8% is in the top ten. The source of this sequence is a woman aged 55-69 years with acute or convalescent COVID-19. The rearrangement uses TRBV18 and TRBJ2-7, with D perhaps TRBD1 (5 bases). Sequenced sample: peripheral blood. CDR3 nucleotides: TGTGCCAGCTCACCACTAAACCAGGGTCTGCACGAGCAGTACTTC. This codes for CASSPLNQGLHEQYF.